The clone carrying this T cell receptor beta chain was picked up a small number of times. Its antigen remains unidentified. The record originates from a study of quantifying T cell responses using KT2 cells. About the research overall: Reverse transcription used primers in the TCR alpha and beta constant regions. Estimated efficiency of the T4 ligation step was above 8.5% under optimum conditions. The second PCR was a qPCR stopped at a predetermined fluorescence threshold.

The sample is PBMC spiked with counted cells of clone KT2. The cDNA 3' end received a ligated oligonucleotide with a UMI. The first PCR ran 3 to 5 cycles with an equimolar RC1.1 and RC1.2 beta primer mix. Via MiXCR, TCRdb re-called the UMI-ligation and nested PCR reads, giving one row per CDR3 protein. This sample yields 50,000 to 70,000 distinct CDR3 sequences, of which 12% are seen a single time; about 9.5% belongs to the top ten. Study-wide points: Very high KT2 spike-in numbers caused saturation in KT2 sequence detection.

This receptor was obtained from a human donor. Sequencing was carried out using PBMCs spiked with cells of the T cell clone KT2.

The CDR3 DNA follows: TGTGCCAGTAGTGTTAGCACCACAGATACGCAGTATTTT. Translating gives CASSVSTTDTQYF. This chain uses TRBV19 with TRBJ2-3; D is uncertain. Trimming removed 5 bases from V and 2 bases from J, with 8 bases in between. Germline V CDR1 and CDR2: LNHDA, SQIVND (reference sequence). This CDR3 region has 13 residues.